This passage covers 26 T cell receptor beta chains from one sample sequenced in a study of cytomegalovirus exposure and HLA in healthy donors. PCR amplification relied on 60 Vbeta primers (plus 13 Jbeta primers). This table comes from immunoSEQ multiplex PCR, and its TCRdb copy is limited to in-frame clones, with some not included. The table records roughly 200,000 clones, approximately 79% of them present only once. Specimen: PBMCs. These receptors were taken from a girl aged 10 to 17 in good health and CMV-seropositive.

The V gene is TRBV5-6, the J gene TRBJ1-5; no firm D call. V lost 4 bases to trimming and J lost 3 bases, with 11 bases between them. CDR1 and CDR2 (germline): SGHDT, YYEEEE. CDR3 length: 14 amino acids. The CDR3 is CASSIRDPNQPQHF. In DNA, the CDR3 is TGTGCCAGCAGCATCCGGGATCCCAATCAGCCCCAGCATTTT.

The gene calls are TRBV27 and TRBJ1-6; unclear D gene. Deletions cut 0 bases from V and 9 bases from J, with 15 bases between. CDR1 and CDR2 (germline): MNHEY, SMNVEV (reference sequence). The CDR3 spans 16 residues. CDR3 loop: CASSLSVGGRGSPLHF. CDR3 nucleotide sequence: TGTGCCAGCAGTTTATCGGTTGGTGGTCGGGGTTCACCCCTCCACTTT.

J is TRBJ2-3 and V is TRBV13; 16 nucleotides match TRBD2. This CDR3 contains 19 residues. Germline CDR1 and CDR2: PRHDT and FYEKMQ (reference sequence). V shed 0 bases, J shed 4 bases, and the junction held 7 bases outside the gene matches. The CDR3 coding sequence is TGTGCCAGCAGCTTAGGGGGGACTAGCGGGGGGGCCCCCCCAGATACGCAGTATTTT. Protein: CASSLGGTSGGAPPDTQYF.

This sequence joins TRBV7-2 and TRBJ2-2; the match to TRBD1 covers 9 bases. Trimming removed 11 bases from V and 3 bases from J; junction bases left unmatched: 7. The germline gives CDR1 SGHTA, CDR2 FQGNSA. The CDR3 length is 14 residues. CDR3 bases: TGTGCCGGCCCGGGACAGGGACACACCGGGGAGCTGTTTTTT. It specifies CAGPGQGHTGELFF. The full variable domain, rest sourced from reference TRBV7-2 and TRBJ2-2, is GAGVSQSPSNKVTEKGKDVELRCDPISGHTALYWYRQSLGQGLEFLIYFQGNSAPDKSGLPSDRFSAERTGGSVSTLTIQRTQQEDSAVYLCAGPGQGHTGELFFGEGSRLTVL.

The rearrangement joins TRBV11-3 to TRBJ1-2; the D gene is possibly TRBD1 (6 bases). Trimming took 5 bases from V and 2 from J, leaving 18 bases between them. The germline CDR1 and CDR2 sequences are SGHNT and YENEEA. The CDR3 has 16 amino acids. The CDR3 DNA sequence: TGTGCCAGCAGCCCACCCCGAAGCCAGGGGAACTATGGCTACACCTTC. Translated, it gives CASSPPRSQGNYGYTF.

This clone has only a few counts. The rearrangement links TRBV9 to TRBJ2-1, with TRBD1 as a possible D gene (7 bases). This CDR3 region has 16 residues. Looked up from germline, CDR1 is SGDLS and CDR2 is YYNGEE. Trimming took 0 bases from V and 10 from J, leaving 20 bases between them. CDR3 loop: CASSVAGGDPQGEQFF. The CDR3, as DNA: TGTGCCAGCAGCGTAGCTGGAGGGGACCCACAGGGGGAGCAGTTCTTC.

The chain employs TRBV19 and TRBJ1-4; 8 positions agree with TRBD1. After removal of 5 bases from V and 4 bases from J, the junction contained 6 bases not matched to a gene. The CDR3 covers 15 residues. Germline CDR1 LNHDA, CDR2 SQIVND (reference sequence). The CDR3 DNA follows: TGTGCCAGTAGTGACAACAGGGGGTATAATGAAAAACTGTTTTTT. Amino acid sequence: CASSDNRGYNEKLFF.

V is TRBV18 and J is TRBJ2-3, with 7 bases aligning to TRBD2. This CDR3 has 15 amino acids. Germline-derived CDR1 and CDR2 are KGHSH and LQKENI. Losses at the gene ends were 1 base for V and 7 bases for J; bases not matched to a gene: 8. CDR3: CASSPLRAGVNTQYF. The CDR3 DNA follows: TGTGCCAGCTCACCACTGAGGGCGGGGGTGAATACGCAGTATTTT.

The chain carries TRBV27 and TRBJ1-5, with unresolved D. Germline V CDR1 and CDR2: MNHEY, SMNVEV (reference sequence). V lost 3 bases to trimming and J lost 9 bases, with 30 bases between them. The CDR3 contains 19 residues. The chain's CDR3 is CASSFTTPHRPSSNWPQHF. CDR3 DNA: TGTGCCAGCAGTTTTACGACTCCCCATCGACCGTCCTCTAATTGGCCCCAGCATTTT.

The chain is built from TRBV6-1 and TRBJ2-5, with 12 bases fitting TRBD2. Losses at the gene ends were 8 bases for V and 7 bases for J; bases not matched to a gene: 8. This CDR3 region has 14 residues. Germline V lookup: CDR1 MNHNS, CDR2 SASEGT. As DNA, the CDR3 is TGTGCCAGCGCCCCGCCACTAGCGGGGGGGACCCAGTACTTC. This gives the protein CASAPPLAGGTQYF.

The J gene is TRBJ1-5, the V gene TRBV9, with D possibly being TRBD1 (5 bases). The germline V and J ends were trimmed by 2 bases and 3 bases, with 18 bases remaining between them. The CDR3 totals 17 residues. Germline values: CDR1 SGDLS, CDR2 YYNGEE. CDR3 region: CASSVGVGGPYNQPQHF. The CDR3 nucleotides read TGTGCCAGCAGCGTGGGGGTGGGAGGGCCTTACAATCAGCCCCAGCATTTT.

This clone was counted only a few times. Other DNA sequences in the sample encode the same CDR3. CDR3 nucleotides: TGTGCCAGCAGTGAGGCAACAGGGTCATCTGGAAACACCATATATTTT. This translates into CASSEATGSSGNTIYF. The chain uses TRBV6-1 and TRBJ1-3; TRBD1 might be the D (6 bases). The V end was cut by 3 bases, the J end by 1 base, with 13 bases between. CDR3 length: 16 amino acids. Per germline, CDR1 MNHNS and CDR2 SASEGT.

This chain uses TRBV9 with TRBJ2-3, with D possibly matching TRBD1 (6 bases). Looked up from germline, CDR1 is SGDLS and CDR2 is YYNGEE. The CDR3 loop spans 15 amino acids. Trimming took off 0 bases at V and 2 bases at J, with 10 bases between the two ends. CDR3 nucleotide sequence: TGTGCCAGCAGCGTAGACGGACAGCTCACAGATACGCAGTATTTT. It specifies CASSVDGQLTDTQYF.

The chain recombines TRBV5-1 with TRBJ1-1; TRBD1 matches 11 bases. Trimming cost V 4 bases and J 4 bases; bases outside gene matches: 6. Germline values: CDR1 SGHRS, CDR2 YFSETQ. The CDR3 length is 15 residues. This CDR3 is CASSEGQGAITEAFF. The CDR3 DNA is TGCGCCAGCAGCGAAGGACAGGGGGCTATCACTGAAGCTTTCTTT.

This clone was seen a few times. The chain recombines TRBV2 with TRBJ2-5; D perhaps matches TRBD2 (6 bases). CDR1 and CDR2 (germline): SNHLY, FYNNEI. The CDR3 covers 12 residues. The V and J ends lost 5 bases and 5 bases respectively, with 9 bases between them. The CDR3 loop reads CASSREYETQYF. DNA for the CDR3: TGTGCCAGCAGTCGGGAGTATGAGACCCAGTACTTC.

The chain recombines TRBV5-5 with TRBJ2-5; the D gene is possibly TRBD2 (5 bases). This CDR3 has 13 residues. With 3 bases removed from V and 2 bases from J, the gap between germline ends came to 8 bases. Per the germline V gene, CDR1 is SGHKS and CDR2 is YYEKEE (reference sequence). The CDR3 protein is CASSSGVQETQYF. In DNA form, the CDR3 reads TGTGCCAGCAGCTCCGGGGTTCAAGAGACCCAGTACTTC.

Note on this clone: The sample carries other DNA sequences with the same CDR3. The chain is built from TRBV27 and TRBJ1-2, with TRBD1 identical over 7 bases. This CDR3 has 14 amino acids. Germline V gives CDR1 MNHEY, CDR2 SMNVEV (reference sequence). V gave up 3 bases and J gave up 5 bases; unmatched junction bases: 6. The CDR3 sequence: CASSFSGQTYGYTF. CDR3 nucleotides: TGTGCCAGCAGTTTTTCGGGACAGACATATGGCTACACCTTC.

The V call is TRBV6-5, the J call TRBJ2-7; D is possibly TRBD1 (6 bases). V was clipped by 9 bases and J by 3 bases, with 15 bases between them. This CDR3 has 13 residues. Per the germline V gene, CDR1 is MNHEY and CDR2 is SVGAGI. The CDR3 nucleotides read TGTGCCAGTAGGGGCAGGGGATACTACGAGCAGTACTTC. It encodes CASRGRGYYEQYF.

The chain is built from TRBV4-1 and TRBJ2-7, with 12 bases that match TRBD2. Trimming cost V 4 bases and J 5 bases; bases outside gene matches: 9. The CDR3 is made up of 16 amino acids. Germline V gene data show CDR1 as MGHRA and CDR2 as YSYEKL. The CDR3 reads CASSRAGLAGTNEQYF. In DNA, the CDR3 is TGCGCCAGCAGCCGGGCCGGACTAGCGGGGACCAACGAGCAGTACTTC.

The chain couples TRBV4-3 to TRBJ2-2; 8 bases are shared with TRBD2. This CDR3 spans 15 amino acids. Losses at the gene ends were 0 bases for V and 5 bases for J; bases not matched to a gene: 2. Germline lookup yields CDR1 LGHNA and CDR2 YSLEER. CDR3 in amino acids: CASSQELAVTGELFF. CDR3 nucleotide sequence: TGCGCCAGCAGCCAAGAACTAGCGGTTACCGGGGAGCTGTTTTTT.

This clone was detected many times. This sequence joins TRBV29-1 and TRBJ1-1; 10 bases align to TRBD1. Per germline, CDR1 SQVTM and CDR2 ANQGSEA. This CDR3 region has 12 residues. Germline trimming cut 7 bases from V and 5 bases from J; bases unmatched to any gene: 4. CDR3 region: CSGGTGETEAFF. CDR3 nucleotide sequence: TGCAGCGGCGGGACAGGGGAGACTGAAGCTTTCTTT.

The genes are TRBV6-5 and TRBJ1-3; tentatively, D is TRBD1 (5 bases). Germline V CDR1 and CDR2: MNHEY, SVGAGI. Between the trimmed V and J ends, which lost 4 bases and 2 bases, there was a span of 12 bases. The CDR3 covers 15 residues. The CDR3 region is CASSLDLGPGNTIYF. The DNA of the CDR3 is TGTGCCAGCAGTTTGGACCTGGGGCCTGGAAACACCATATATTTT.

V gene TRBV6-5 combines with J gene TRBJ2-7; 7 positions match TRBD1. CDR3 length: 15 residues. CDR1 and CDR2 from the germline V gene are MNHEY and SVGAGI. Trimming cost V 6 bases and J 0 bases; bases outside gene matches: 8. The CDR3 here is CASRPYRGSSYEQYF. The CDR3 DNA is TGTGCCAGCAGACCATACAGGGGCAGCTCCTACGAGCAGTACTTC.

V is TRBV11-1 and J is TRBJ2-1; D may be TRBD2 (5 bases). Germline V lookup: CDR1 SGHAT, CDR2 FQDESV (reference sequence). The CDR3 is 14 amino acids. V dropped 3 bases and J dropped 4 bases, with 10 bases sitting between them. For the CDR3, the DNA is TGTGCCAGCAGCTTTCCGGGATCGTACAATGAGCAGTTCTTC. It is translated as CASSFPGSYNEQFF.

The chain carries TRBV10-2 and TRBJ1-1; 9 bases agree with TRBD1. Germline V CDR1 and CDR2: WSHSY, SAAADI. Trimming removed 6 bases from V and 3 bases from J; junction bases left unmatched: 8. The CDR3 is made up of 15 amino acids. The CDR3 coding sequence is TGCGCCAGCAGATTCCGGACAGGGGTCGACACTGAAGCTTTCTTT. It yields the protein CASRFRTGVDTEAFF.

The V call is TRBV6-1, the J call TRBJ2-7; 14 bases are a match to TRBD2. This CDR3 region has 15 residues. CDR1 MNHNS and CDR2 SASEGT come from the germline V gene. J gave up 3 bases and V 6 bases, and 4 bases lay outside the gene matches. CDR3 in DNA: TGTGCCAGCAGACCCGGACTAGCGGGGGGCTACGAGCAGTACTTC. Protein sequence: CASRPGLAGGYEQYF.